This T cell receptor (beta chain) was sequenced during a study of identical twins. Study-level findings and limits: Conclusions relied on cross-sectional statistical analysis, not following the same donors. Some out-of-frame alpha sequences were shared by twins, and these showed excess low generation probability. Memory repertoires showed no such pattern, whereas abundant cord blood beta clonotypes carried fewer insertions. In monozygotic twins, models underestimated the sharing of out-of-frame TCR alpha.

This clonotype turned up a few times. As yet, its antigen is unknown. A single record per CDR3 protein comes from TCRdb applying MiXCR to the 5' RACE reads. The sample has 420,000 or so distinct CDR3 sequences, about 18% seen once; the top ten hold less than 15%. Germline assignment: CDR1 SGHRS and CDR2 YFSETQ. This CDR3 has 14 residues. The ends lost 6 bases at V and 3 bases at J; junction bases unmatched: 6. This chain links TRBV5-1 with TRBJ2-1; 7 nucleotides align to TRBD1. The sequencing input was naive T cells sorted from blood. The origin of this receptor is a man aged 45-65 years in good health. CDR3 protein: CASTHAGGYNEQFF. The DNA of the CDR3 is TGCGCCAGCACCCATGCAGGGGGCTACAATGAGCAGTTCTTC. The full variable domain, completed using reference TRBV5-1 and TRBJ2-1, is KAGVTQTPRYLIKTRGQQVTLSCSPISGHRSVSWYQQTPGQGLQFLFEYFSETQRNKGNFPGRFSGRQFSNSRSEMNVSTLELGDSALYLCASTHAGGYNEQFFGPGTRLTVL.